Each of the 20 T cell receptor beta chains below was sequenced from the same sample in a study of cytomegalovirus exposure and HLA in healthy donors. In the PCR, 60 Vbeta and 13 Jbeta primers were used. Method: immunoSEQ multiplex PCR; TCRdb's copy keeps in-frame clones and lacks some. The sample lists some 160,000 clones, approximately 82% occurring once. The sample comprised PBMCs. These TCRs come from a male donor in good health and CMV-seronegative.

This chain links TRBV9 with TRBJ2-3, with TRBD1 as a possible D gene (6 bases). The CDR3 is 14 residues long. V was cut by 4 bases and J by 3 bases, with 12 bases left in between. Germline assignment: CDR1 SGDLS and CDR2 YYNGEE. The CDR3 DNA is TGTGCCAGCAGCCTCAGGGGTGGGACAGATACGCAGTATTTT. It is translated as CASSLRGGTDTQYF.

This sequence joins TRBV7-9 and TRBJ2-7; 7 nucleotides agree with TRBD1. Germline V gene data show CDR1 as SEHNR and CDR2 as FQNEAQ (reference sequence). The CDR3 is made up of 13 amino acids. The junction had 2 bases not matched to a gene; V was cut back by 4 bases and J by 2 bases. CDR3 DNA sequence: TGTGCCAGCAGCTCGGGACAGACCTACGAGCAGTACTTC. It specifies CASSSGQTYEQYF.

This clone was seen just once. This chain links TRBV19 with TRBJ2-6; D unresolved. CDR1 and CDR2 (germline): LNHDA, SQIVND (reference sequence). V was cut by 8 bases and J by 3 bases, with 8 bases left in between. This CDR3 has 13 amino acids. CDR3 loop: CASGRRGANVLTF. DNA of the CDR3: TGTGCCAGTGGGCGCCGTGGGGCCAACGTCCTGACTTTC.

This clone was seen a handful of times. The V gene is TRBV6-5, the J gene TRBJ1-3; 8 nucleotides line up with TRBD1. J lost 3 bases, V lost 5 bases, and 6 bases had no gene match. Per the germline V gene, CDR1 is MNHEY and CDR2 is SVGAGI. This CDR3 has 15 residues. For the CDR3, the DNA is TGTGCCAGCAGTCCCAGGGGGCGAGGTGGAAACACCATATATTTT. This gives the protein CASSPRGRGGNTIYF.

This rearrangement joins TRBV7-9 to TRBJ2-2, with D maybe TRBD2 (6 bases). This CDR3 has 15 residues. The V gene lost 5 bases and the J gene lost 6 bases, with 16 bases spanning the gap. Germline CDR1 is SEHNR and CDR2 is FQNEAQ (reference sequence). CDR3 nucleotide sequence: TGTGCCAGCAGCCCTTCGGGGGTCCGGCCCGGGGAGCTGTTTTTT. It is translated as CASSPSGVRPGELFF.

The chain uses TRBV4-1 and TRBJ1-3; D gene unclear. Trimming pared 1 base from V and 0 bases from J, leaving 4 bases between. Germline assignment: CDR1 MGHRA and CDR2 YSYEKL. The CDR3 runs to 14 residues. The CDR3 nucleotides are TGCGCCAGCAGCCAAGGAGACTCTGGAAACACCATATATTTT. This codes for CASSQGDSGNTIYF.

The chain employs TRBV5-4 and TRBJ2-7; TRBD2 agrees at 10 bases. Germline V CDR1 and CDR2: SGHNT, YYREEE (reference sequence). V lost 5 bases and J lost 6; bases outside the gene matches: 11. The length of the CDR3 is 15 residues. CDR3 sequence: CASSLQRGGQSEQYF. CDR3 nucleotide sequence: TGTGCCAGCAGTCTCCAGCGGGGGGGGCAGTCCGAGCAGTACTTC.

The V gene is TRBV9, the J gene TRBJ2-2; 11 bases align to TRBD2. V was pared by 0 bases and J by 6 bases, with 7 bases of the junction left unmatched. CDR1 SGDLS and CDR2 YYNGEE come from the germline V gene. This CDR3 comprises 17 residues. The CDR3 region has the DNA TGTGCCAGCAGCGTAGCCCCTAGCGGGAGGCCTCCCGGGGAGCTGTTTTTT. This gives the protein CASSVAPSGRPPGELFF.

The J gene is TRBJ1-4, the V gene TRBV6-1; D is perhaps TRBD1 (5 bases). The germline CDR1 and CDR2 sequences are MNHNS and SASEGT. Trimming removed 6 bases at V and 12 bases at J, with 20 bases between. This CDR3 spans 14 amino acids. The CDR3 loop is CASRGVFLGGELFF. The CDR3 DNA sequence: TGTGCCAGCAGGGGGGTGTTTTTGGGGGGGGAACTGTTTTTT.

The chain joins TRBV27 to TRBJ2-7, with TRBD1 matching over 10 bases. The CDR3 has 16 amino acids. Germline values: CDR1 MNHEY, CDR2 SMNVEV (reference sequence). V lost 8 bases, J lost 7 bases, and 17 bases stayed unmatched. The CDR3 DNA sequence: TGTGCCAGCTTCCCACTCCGGGACAGGGGAATTGGAGAGCAGTACTTC. Translation gives CASFPLRDRGIGEQYF.

In its sample, this clone was seen once. The chain joins TRBV19 to TRBJ1-1; D unclear. CDR1 is LNHDA and CDR2 is SQIVND in the germline V gene (reference sequence). The V and J ends lost 9 bases and 1 base respectively, with 15 bases between them. The CDR3 is made up of 14 amino acids. The CDR3 loop reads CASQATGKNTEAFF. In DNA, the CDR3 is TGTGCCAGCCAGGCCACGGGGAAGAACACTGAAGCTTTCTTT.

This clone was observed a few times. The CDR3 nucleotides are TGTGCCAGCAGCTCATGGGGGTCAGGGGTGGGCACTGAAGCTTTCTTT. Protein: CASSSWGSGVGTEAFF. The chain combines TRBV7-2 with TRBJ1-1; the D gene is possibly TRBD1 (6 bases). V gave up 4 bases and J gave up 4 bases, with 19 bases separating them. Germline V gene sequence: CDR1 SGHTA, CDR2 FQGNSA. CDR3 length: 16 residues.

This clone was seen a single time. The chain links TRBV7-9 to TRBJ2-5; 8 nucleotides align to TRBD1. This CDR3 is built from 15 residues. V shed 5 bases, J shed 5 bases, and the junction held 10 bases outside the gene matches. Germline loops: CDR1 SEHNR, CDR2 FQNEAQ (reference sequence). DNA of the CDR3: TGTGCCAGCAGCCTGGACAGGGCCCCTTCGGAGACCCAGTACTTC. Encoded protein: CASSLDRAPSETQYF.

The chain couples TRBV19 to TRBJ1-1; 11 positions agree with TRBD1. Germline V gene sequence: CDR1 LNHDA, CDR2 SQIVND (reference sequence). V was clipped by 6 bases and J by 3 bases; unmatched bases: 6. This CDR3 comprises 15 residues. Here the CDR3 DNA reads TGTGCCAGTAGCGGACAGGGGGCGGAGGACACTGAAGCTTTCTTT. Its protein is CASSGQGAEDTEAFF.

The chain couples TRBV30 to TRBJ2-1; TRBD2 matches 10 bases. The CDR3 loop spans 17 amino acids. Germline V CDR1 and CDR2: GTSNPN, SVGIG (reference sequence). V trimming: 3 bases; J trimming: 6 bases; junction bases outside the gene matches: 14. In nucleotides, the CDR3 is TGTGCCTGGAGCGTAGGGGCTAGCGGGAGCTCTCTCAATGAGCAGTTCTTC. Residues: CAWSVGASGSSLNEQFF.

The genes are TRBV5-4 and TRBJ2-1; unclear D gene. In germline, CDR1 is SGHNT, CDR2 YYREEE (reference sequence). Trimming left V 2 bases short and J 0 bases short, with 3 bases between. The CDR3 contains 13 residues. CDR3 sequence: CASSFVSYNEQFF. As DNA, the CDR3 is TGTGCCAGCAGCTTCGTCTCCTACAATGAGCAGTTCTTC.

V gene TRBV4-3 combines with J gene TRBJ2-6; D ambiguous. V was clipped by 1 base and J by 0 bases, with 16 bases between them. CDR1 and CDR2 (germline): LGHNA, YSLEER. The CDR3 has 19 amino acids. The CDR3 is CASSQGPFYGFSGANVLTF. The CDR3 bases are TGCGCCAGCAGCCAAGGACCTTTTTACGGGTTCTCTGGGGCCAACGTCCTGACTTTC.

The CDR3 loop is CASSLDRGRGKTQYF. The CDR3 DNA reads TGCGCCAGCAGCTTGGACAGGGGCCGGGGCAAGACCCAGTACTTC. This chain uses TRBV5-1 with TRBJ2-5; 7 bases are shared with TRBD1. V lost 0 bases to trimming and J lost 6 bases; unmatched junction nucleotides: 8. This CDR3 has 15 residues. Germline values: CDR1 SGHRS, CDR2 YFSETQ.

J is TRBJ2-3 and V is TRBV6-5; 11 nucleotides line up with TRBD2. Germline V gene lookup returns CDR1 MNHEY and CDR2 SVGAGI. V shed 6 bases, J shed 5 bases, and the junction held 7 bases outside the gene matches. The CDR3 extends over 15 amino acids. The CDR3 sequence is CASREGLAVGDTQYF. Written as DNA, the CDR3 is TGTGCCAGCAGAGAGGGACTAGCGGTTGGAGATACGCAGTATTTT.

The CDR3 spells CASSIPFAYNEQFF. CDR3 nucleotides: TGTGCCAGCAGTATCCCCTTCGCCTACAATGAGCAGTTCTTC. The chain carries TRBV28 and TRBJ2-1; D remains ambiguous. From germline, CDR1 is MDHEN and CDR2 SYDVKM. V lost 5 bases to trimming and J lost 2 bases, with 10 bases between them. CDR3 length: 14 residues.